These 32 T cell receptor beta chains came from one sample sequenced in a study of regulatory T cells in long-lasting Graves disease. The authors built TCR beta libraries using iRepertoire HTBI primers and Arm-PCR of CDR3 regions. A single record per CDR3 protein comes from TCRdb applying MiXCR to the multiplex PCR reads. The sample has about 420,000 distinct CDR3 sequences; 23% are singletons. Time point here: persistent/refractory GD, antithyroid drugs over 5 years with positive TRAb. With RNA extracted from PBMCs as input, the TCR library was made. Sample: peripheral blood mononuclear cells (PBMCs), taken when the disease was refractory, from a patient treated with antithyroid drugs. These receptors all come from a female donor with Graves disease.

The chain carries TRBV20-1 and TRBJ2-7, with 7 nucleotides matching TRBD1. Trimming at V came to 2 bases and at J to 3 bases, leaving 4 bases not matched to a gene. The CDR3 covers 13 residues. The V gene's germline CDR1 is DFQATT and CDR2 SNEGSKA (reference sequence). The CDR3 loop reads CSARKDRSYEQYF. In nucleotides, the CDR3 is TGCAGTGCTAGAAAGGACAGGAGCTACGAGCAGTACTTC.

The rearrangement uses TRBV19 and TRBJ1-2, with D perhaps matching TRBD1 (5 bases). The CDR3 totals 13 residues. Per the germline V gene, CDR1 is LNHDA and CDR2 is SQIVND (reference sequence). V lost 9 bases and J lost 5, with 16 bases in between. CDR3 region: CASHSGARYGYTF. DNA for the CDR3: TGTGCCAGCCATTCCGGGGCCCGATATGGCTACACCTTC. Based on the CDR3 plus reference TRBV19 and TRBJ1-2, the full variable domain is DGGITQSPKYLFRKEGQNVTLSCEQNLNHDAMYWYRQDPGQGLRLIYYSQIVNDFQKGDIAEGYSVSREKKESFPLTVTSAQKNPTAFYLCASHSGARYGYTFGSGTRLTVV.

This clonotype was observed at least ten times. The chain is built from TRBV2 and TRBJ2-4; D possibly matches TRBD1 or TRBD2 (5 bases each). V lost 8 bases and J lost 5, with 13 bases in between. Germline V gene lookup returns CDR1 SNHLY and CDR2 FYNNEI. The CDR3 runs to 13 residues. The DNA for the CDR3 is TGTGCCAGCCGAACCGGGACGGAAAACATTCAGTACTTC. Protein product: CASRTGTENIQYF.

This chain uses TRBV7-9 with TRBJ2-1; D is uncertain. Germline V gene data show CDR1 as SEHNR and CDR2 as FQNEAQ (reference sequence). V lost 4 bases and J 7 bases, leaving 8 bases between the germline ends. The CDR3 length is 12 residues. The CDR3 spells CASSSSVNEQFF. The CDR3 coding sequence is TGTGCCAGCAGCTCGAGCGTAAATGAGCAGTTCTTC.

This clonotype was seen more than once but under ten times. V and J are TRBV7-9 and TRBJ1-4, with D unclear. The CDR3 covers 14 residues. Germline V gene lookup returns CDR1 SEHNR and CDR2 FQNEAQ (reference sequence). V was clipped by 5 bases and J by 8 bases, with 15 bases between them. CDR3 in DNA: TGTGCCAGCAGCCCAAATTTACTTGGAGAAAAACTGTTTTTT. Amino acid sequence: CASSPNLLGEKLFF.

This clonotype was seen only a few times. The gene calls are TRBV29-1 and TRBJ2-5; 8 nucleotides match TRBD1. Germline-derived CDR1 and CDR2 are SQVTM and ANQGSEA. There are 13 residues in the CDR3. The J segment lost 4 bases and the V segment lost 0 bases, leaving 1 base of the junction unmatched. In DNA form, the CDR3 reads TGCAGCGTTGAAGATGGACAGGGAGAGACCCAGTACTTC. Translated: CSVEDGQGETQYF.

The CDR3 here is CASSPGQGKDEQFF. The CDR3 region has the DNA TGTGCCAGCAGCCCCGGACAGGGGAAGGATGAGCAGTTCTTC. V and J are TRBV7-2 and TRBJ2-1; 9 bases match TRBD1. Germline loops: CDR1 SGHTA, CDR2 FQGNSA. This CDR3 has 14 residues. The J segment lost 8 bases and the V segment lost 5 bases, leaving 7 bases of the junction unmatched.

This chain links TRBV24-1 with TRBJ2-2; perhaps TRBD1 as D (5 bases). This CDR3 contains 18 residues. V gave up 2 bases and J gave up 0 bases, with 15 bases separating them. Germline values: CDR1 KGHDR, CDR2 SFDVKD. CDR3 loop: CATSDSPTVFANTGELFF. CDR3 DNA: TGTGCCACCAGTGATTCGCCGACAGTTTTCGCGAACACCGGGGAGCTGTTTTTT.

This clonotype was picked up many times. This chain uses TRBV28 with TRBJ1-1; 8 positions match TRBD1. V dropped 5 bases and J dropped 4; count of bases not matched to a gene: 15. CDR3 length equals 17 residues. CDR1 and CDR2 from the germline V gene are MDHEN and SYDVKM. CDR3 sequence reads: CASSPSLIGQGGTEAFF. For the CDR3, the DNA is TGTGCCAGCAGTCCCAGCCTAATAGGACAGGGAGGCACTGAAGCTTTCTTT.

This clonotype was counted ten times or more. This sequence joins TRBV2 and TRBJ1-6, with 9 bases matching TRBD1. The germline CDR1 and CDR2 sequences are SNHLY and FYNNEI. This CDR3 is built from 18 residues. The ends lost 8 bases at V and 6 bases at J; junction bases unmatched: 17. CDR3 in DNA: TGTGCCAGCCGTATCCGGGGAGGACAGGGGACGGGTAATTCACCCCTCCACTTT. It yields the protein CASRIRGGQGTGNSPLHF.

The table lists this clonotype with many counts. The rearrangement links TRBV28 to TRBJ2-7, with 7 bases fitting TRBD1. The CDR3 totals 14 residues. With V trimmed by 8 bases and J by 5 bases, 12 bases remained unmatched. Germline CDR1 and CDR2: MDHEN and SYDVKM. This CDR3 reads CASLMDRRPHEQYF. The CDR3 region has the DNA TGTGCCAGCTTGATGGACAGGAGGCCCCACGAGCAGTACTTC.

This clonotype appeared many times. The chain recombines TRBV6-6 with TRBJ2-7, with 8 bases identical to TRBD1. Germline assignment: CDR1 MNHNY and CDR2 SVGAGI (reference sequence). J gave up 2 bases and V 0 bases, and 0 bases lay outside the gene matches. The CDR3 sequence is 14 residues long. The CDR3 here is CASSYSDRAYEQYF. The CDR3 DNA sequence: TGTGCCAGCAGTTACTCGGACAGGGCCTACGAGCAGTACTTC.

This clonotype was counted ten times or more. CDR3 loop: CASSYGAGYNQPQHF. As DNA, the CDR3 is TGTGCCAGCAGTTATGGTGCAGGGTACAATCAGCCCCAGCATTTT. The chain recombines TRBV6-2 or TRBV6-3 with TRBJ1-5; D is perhaps TRBD1 (5 bases). Germline values: CDR1 MNHEY, CDR2 SVGEGT. Trimming removed 3 bases from V and 3 bases from J, with 12 bases in between. The CDR3 runs 15 residues.

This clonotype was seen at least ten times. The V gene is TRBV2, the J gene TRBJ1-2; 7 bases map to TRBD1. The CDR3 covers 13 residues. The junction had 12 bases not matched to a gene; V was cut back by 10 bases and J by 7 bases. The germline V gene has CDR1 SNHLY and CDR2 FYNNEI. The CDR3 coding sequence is TGTGCCACCATATCTGGCAGGGGGGTTGGCTACACCTTC. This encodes CATISGRGVGYTF.

The CDR3 nucleotides are TGCAGCGTTGAAGGGACAGGGGCGGGCGAGACCCAGTACTTC. Amino acids: CSVEGTGAGETQYF. The rearrangement links TRBV29-1 to TRBJ2-5; 9 bases align to TRBD1. Trimming at V came to 1 base and at J to 5 bases, leaving 5 bases not matched to a gene. CDR1 is SQVTM, CDR2 ANQGSEA, per germline. The CDR3 length is 14 residues.

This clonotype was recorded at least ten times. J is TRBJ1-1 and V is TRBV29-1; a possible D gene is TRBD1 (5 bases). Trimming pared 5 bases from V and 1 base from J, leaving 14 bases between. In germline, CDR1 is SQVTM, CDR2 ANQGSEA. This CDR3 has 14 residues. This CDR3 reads CSVMILDTNTEAFF. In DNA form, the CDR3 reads TGCAGCGTTATGATTTTGGACACGAACACTGAAGCTTTCTTT.

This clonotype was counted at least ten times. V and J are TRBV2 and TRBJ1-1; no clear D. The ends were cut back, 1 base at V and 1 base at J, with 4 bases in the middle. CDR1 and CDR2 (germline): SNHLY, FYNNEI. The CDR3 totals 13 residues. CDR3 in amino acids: CASSEGPNTEAFF. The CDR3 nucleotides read TGTGCCAGCAGTGAAGGGCCGAACACTGAAGCTTTCTTT.

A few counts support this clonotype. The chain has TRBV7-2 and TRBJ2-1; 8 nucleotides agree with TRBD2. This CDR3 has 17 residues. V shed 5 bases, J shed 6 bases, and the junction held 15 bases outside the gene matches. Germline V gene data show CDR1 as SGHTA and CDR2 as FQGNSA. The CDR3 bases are TGTGCCAGCAGCACGAATCCGGGACTAGGGGTCGGCAATGAGCAGTTCTTC. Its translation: CASSTNPGLGVGNEQFF.

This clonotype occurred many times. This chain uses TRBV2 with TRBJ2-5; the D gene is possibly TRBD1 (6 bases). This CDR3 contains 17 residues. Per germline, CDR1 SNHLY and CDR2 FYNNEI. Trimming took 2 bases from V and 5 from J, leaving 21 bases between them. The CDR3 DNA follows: TGTGCCAGCAGTGAATCAGTAAAGACAGGAGTGTTGGAGACCCAGTACTTC. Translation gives CASSESVKTGVLETQYF.

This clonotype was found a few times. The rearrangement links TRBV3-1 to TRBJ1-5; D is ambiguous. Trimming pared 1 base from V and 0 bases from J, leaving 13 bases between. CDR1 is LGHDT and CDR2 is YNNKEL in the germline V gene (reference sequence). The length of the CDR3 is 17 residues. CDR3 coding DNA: TGTGCCAGCAGCCAAGGGAGTAGGGCAACTAGCAATCAGCCCCAGCATTTT. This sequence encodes CASSQGSRATSNQPQHF.

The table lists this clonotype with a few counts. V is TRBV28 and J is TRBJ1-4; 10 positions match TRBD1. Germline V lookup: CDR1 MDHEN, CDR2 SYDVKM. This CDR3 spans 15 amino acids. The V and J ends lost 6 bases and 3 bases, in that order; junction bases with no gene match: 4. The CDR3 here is CASSDGQGANEKLFF. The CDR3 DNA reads TGTGCCAGCAGCGACGGACAGGGGGCTAATGAAAAACTGTTTTTT.

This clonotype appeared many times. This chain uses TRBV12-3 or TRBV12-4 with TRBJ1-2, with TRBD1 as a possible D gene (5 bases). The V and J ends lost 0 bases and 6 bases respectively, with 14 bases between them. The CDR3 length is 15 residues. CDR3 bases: TGTGCCAGCAGTTTAGCCGTGGGACGAGCAGATGGCTACACCTTC. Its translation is CASSLAVGRADGYTF.

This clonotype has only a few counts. DNA of the CDR3: TGTGCCAGCAGAACCCCAGGGGTAACTGAAGCTTTCTTT. This encodes CASRTPGVTEAFF. The chain carries TRBV28 and TRBJ1-1; D may be TRBD1 (6 bases). Germline V gene lookup returns CDR1 MDHEN and CDR2 SYDVKM. The CDR3 extends over 13 amino acids. Deletions cut 6 bases from V and 5 bases from J, with 13 bases between.

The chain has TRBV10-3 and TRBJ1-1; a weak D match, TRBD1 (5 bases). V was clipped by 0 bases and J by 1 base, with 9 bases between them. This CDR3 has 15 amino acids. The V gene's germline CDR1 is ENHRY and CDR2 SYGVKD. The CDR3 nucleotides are TGTGCCATCAGTGAGTCGCGGGGGGAGAACACTGAAGCTTTCTTT. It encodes CAISESRGENTEAFF.

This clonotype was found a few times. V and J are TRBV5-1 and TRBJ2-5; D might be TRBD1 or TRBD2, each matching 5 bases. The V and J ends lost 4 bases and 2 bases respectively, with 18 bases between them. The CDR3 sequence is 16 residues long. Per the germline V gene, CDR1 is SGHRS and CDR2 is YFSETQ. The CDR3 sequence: CASSLPIGTIQETQYF. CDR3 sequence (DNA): TGCGCCAGCAGCCTTCCCATCGGGACCATACAAGAGACCCAGTACTTC. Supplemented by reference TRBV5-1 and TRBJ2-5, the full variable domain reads KAGVTQTPRYLIKTRGQQVTLSCSPISGHRSVSWYQQTPGQGLQFLFEYFSETQRNKGNFPGRFSGRQFSNSRSEMNVSTLELGDSALYLCASSLPIGTIQETQYFGPGTRLLVL.

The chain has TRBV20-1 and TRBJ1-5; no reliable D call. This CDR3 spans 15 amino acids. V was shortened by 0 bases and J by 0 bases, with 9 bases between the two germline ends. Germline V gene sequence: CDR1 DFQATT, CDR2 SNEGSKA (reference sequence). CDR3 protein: CSARDWQYSNQPQHF. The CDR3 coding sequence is TGCAGTGCTAGAGATTGGCAGTATAGCAATCAGCCCCAGCATTTT.

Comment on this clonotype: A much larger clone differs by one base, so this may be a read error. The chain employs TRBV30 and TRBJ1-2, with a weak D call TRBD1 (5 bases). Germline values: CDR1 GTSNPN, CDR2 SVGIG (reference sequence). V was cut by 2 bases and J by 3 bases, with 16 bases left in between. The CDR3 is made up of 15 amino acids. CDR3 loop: CAWSTYATEDYGYTF. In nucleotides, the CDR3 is TGTGCCTGGAGTACATATGCGACAGAGGACTATGGCTACACCTTC.

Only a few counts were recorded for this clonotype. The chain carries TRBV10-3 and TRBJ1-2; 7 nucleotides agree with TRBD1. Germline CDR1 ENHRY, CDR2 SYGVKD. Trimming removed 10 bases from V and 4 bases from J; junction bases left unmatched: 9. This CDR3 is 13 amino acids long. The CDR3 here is CASNRDSFYGYTF. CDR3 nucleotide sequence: TGTGCCAGCAACCGGGACAGTTTCTATGGCTACACCTTC.

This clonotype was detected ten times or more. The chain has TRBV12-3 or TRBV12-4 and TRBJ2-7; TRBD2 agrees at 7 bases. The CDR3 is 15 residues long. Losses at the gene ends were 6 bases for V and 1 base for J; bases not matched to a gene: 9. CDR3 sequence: CASSRMTSPSYEQYF. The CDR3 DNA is TGTGCCAGCAGCCGCATGACTAGCCCGTCCTACGAGCAGTACTTC.

This CDR3 reads CASSIPTSARSYNEQFF. In DNA form, the CDR3 reads TGTGCCAGCAGTATCCCCACTAGCGCGAGGTCCTACAATGAGCAGTTCTTC. This sequence joins TRBV12-3 or TRBV12-4 and TRBJ2-1; 7 nucleotides align to TRBD2. The V and J ends lost 5 bases and 1 base, in that order; junction bases with no gene match: 11. The length of the CDR3 is 17 residues.

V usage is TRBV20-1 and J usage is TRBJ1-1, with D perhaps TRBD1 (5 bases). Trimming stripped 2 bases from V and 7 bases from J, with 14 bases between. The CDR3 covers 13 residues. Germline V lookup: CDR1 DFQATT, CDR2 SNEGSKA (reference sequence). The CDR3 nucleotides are TGCAGTGCTAGATTCCCCGGGGGGGTTGAAGCTTTCTTT. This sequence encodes CSARFPGGVEAFF.

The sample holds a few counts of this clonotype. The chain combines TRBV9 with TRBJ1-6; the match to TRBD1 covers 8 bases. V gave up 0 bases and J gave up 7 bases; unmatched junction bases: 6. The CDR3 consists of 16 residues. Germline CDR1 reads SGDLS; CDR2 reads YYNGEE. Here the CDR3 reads CASSVVGTGLNSPLHF. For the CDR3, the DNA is TGTGCCAGCAGCGTAGTTGGGACAGGCCTAAATTCACCCCTCCACTTT.